This is a list of T cell receptor beta chains from one sample in a study of blood T cell repertoires in COVID-19. Libraries were prepared by immunoSEQ multiplex PCR; TCRdb keeps only in-frame clonotypes and omits some of them. The profile shows roughly 120,000 clones, about 91% of them singletons. The sample was peripheral blood. These receptors all come from a woman in her fifties or sixties with active or convalescent COVID-19. CDR3s include the opening cysteine and the closing phenylalanine or tryptophan. The D gene is left open where the match is weak. Clone size is given for some rows only: seen once, a few or many times, or a class if the clone is expanded.

D gene	V gene	J gene	clone size	CDR3 length	CDR3 protein	CDR3 DNA
TRBD1	TRBV4-3	TRBJ1-2	-	16	CASSQDQGAAYGGYTF	TGCGCCAGCAGCCAAGATCAGGGGGCGGCTTACGGTGGCTACACCTTC
-	TRBV9	TRBJ2-2	-	13	CASSEQGTGELFF	TGTGCCAGCAGTGAACAGGGAACCGGGGAGCTGTTTTTT
TRBD1	TRBV6-5	TRBJ1-6	-	13	CASRGQGDSPLHF	TGTGCCAGCAGGGGACAGGGTGATTCACCCCTCCACTTT
-	TRBV24-1	TRBJ2-5	once	15	CATSDLVGGGETQYF	TGTGCCACCAGTGATTTGGTGGGAGGAGGGGAGACCCAGTACTTC
TRBD1	TRBV5-1	TRBJ2-3	-	16	CASTNLFRDRSGTQYF	TGCGCCAGCACAAATCTTTTCCGGGACAGGTCGGGTACGCAGTATTTT
TRBD2	TRBV4-2	TRBJ2-5	-	16	CASSQVVGRLQETQYF	TGTGCCAGCAGCCAAGTCGTCGGGAGGCTTCAAGAGACCCAGTACTTC
TRBD1	TRBV29-1	TRBJ1-6	few	13	CSVGTGRYSPLHF	TGCAGCGTTGGGACAGGGCGTTATTCACCCCTCCACTTT
TRBD1	TRBV27	TRBJ1-2	-	14	CASSPWDRQYGYTF	TGTGCCAGCAGTCCATGGGACAGACAGTATGGCTACACCTTC
TRBD1	TRBV7-2	TRBJ1-2	-	13	CASSRDRAFGYTF	TGTGCCAGCAGCCGTGACAGGGCCTTTGGCTACACCTTC
TRBD2	TRBV27	TRBJ2-7	-	15	CASSLYAGGGYEQYF	TGTGCCAGCAGTTTATATGCGGGAGGGGGCTACGAGCAGTACTTC
-	TRBV12-3/TRBV12-4	TRBJ2-3	-	13	CASADFSTYTQYF	TGTGCCAGCGCGGACTTTAGCACATATACGCAGTATTTT
TRBD1	TRBV6-5	TRBJ1-2	few	15	CASSLTGGDNYGYTF	TGTGCCAGCAGCCTGACAGGGGGCGATAACTATGGCTACACCTTC
TRBD1	TRBV3-1/TRBV3-2	TRBJ1-6	-	15	CASSQTGTGNSPLHF	TGTGCCAGCAGCCAAACCGGGACAGGAAATTCACCCCTCCACTTT
-	TRBV28	TRBJ1-1	-	13	CASIWGQNTEAFF	TGTGCCAGCATATGGGGACAGAACACTGAAGCTTTCTTT
-	TRBV7-9	TRBJ1-2	-	20	CASSIQLIRRRGGGNYGYTF	TGTGCCAGCAGCATCCAGCTTATAAGGCGGAGAGGAGGTGGTAACTATGGCTACACCTTC
-	TRBV6-5	TRBJ1-6	once	15	CASSYSRFGGSPLHF	TGTGCCAGCAGTTACTCGAGGTTCGGCGGTTCACCCCTCCACTTT
TRBD1	TRBV6-1	TRBJ2-7	-	17	CASSESYTGQGPYEQYF	TGTGCCAGCAGTGAATCGTACACGGGACAGGGGCCCTACGAGCAGTACTTC
TRBD2	TRBV23-1	TRBJ2-7	once	18	CASSQSAESGTRSYEQYF	TGCGCCAGCAGTCAATCGGCGGAAAGCGGGACCAGGTCCTACGAGCAGTACTTC
-	TRBV6-2/TRBV6-3	TRBJ2-2	once	11	CASSLYGELFF	TGTGCCAGCAGTCTTTACGGGGAGCTGTTTTTT
-	TRBV4-2	TRBJ1-3	once	16	CASSQESRGPGNTIYF	TGTGCCAGCAGCCAAGAATCAAGGGGCCCTGGAAACACCATATATTTT
-	TRBV9	TRBJ1-3	-	15	CASRRGANSGNTIYF	TGTGCCAGCAGACGGGGTGCTAACTCTGGAAACACCATATATTTT
TRBD2	TRBV27	TRBJ2-3	-	17	CASSLRLAGHITDTQYF	TGTGCCAGCAGTTTACGGCTAGCGGGACATATCACAGATACGCAGTATTTT
-	TRBV9	TRBJ2-3	-	14	CASSVDGTPDTQYF	TGTGCCAGCAGCGTAGATGGCACCCCCGATACGCAGTATTTT
-	TRBV4-1	TRBJ1-6	-	16	CASSQAYAWAESPLHF	TGCGCCAGCAGCCAAGCCTACGCCTGGGCAGAATCACCCCTCCACTTT
TRBD1	TRBV7-9	TRBJ2-5	-	15	CASSLTGQDLETQYF	TGTGCCAGCAGCTTAACGGGACAGGACCTTGAGACCCAGTACTTC
TRBD1	TRBV28	TRBJ1-5	-	14	CASSRDRVSQPQHF	TGTGCCAGCAGCCGTGACAGGGTGAGTCAGCCCCAGCATTTT
-	TRBV5-1	TRBJ2-7	-	14	CASRAALGAYEQYF	TGCGCCAGCAGGGCGGCCCTTGGCGCCTACGAGCAGTACTTC
-	TRBV19	TRBJ2-2	once	15	CASSIVGGAAGELFF	TGTGCCAGTAGTATAGTTGGGGGGGCAGCCGGGGAGCTGTTTTTT
TRBD1	TRBV4-3	TRBJ2-5	-	16	CASSQNPGQGGETQYF	TGCGCCAGCAGCCAAAATCCGGGACAGGGAGGGGAGACCCAGTACTTC
TRBD2	TRBV5-4	TRBJ2-6	-	17	CASKPGLAGAGANVLTF	TGTGCCAGCAAGCCGGGACTAGCGGGAGCTGGGGCCAACGTCCTGACTTTC
-	TRBV2	TRBJ2-7	-	11	CASRTSGEQYF	TGTGCCAGCAGGACGTCGGGTGAGCAGTACTTC
TRBD2	TRBV7-9	TRBJ2-1	few	15	CASSSTSGPYNEQFF	TGTGCCAGCAGCTCGACTAGCGGACCCTACAATGAGCAGTTCTTC
TRBD1	TRBV27	TRBJ2-1	few	14	CASTTGVSAREAFF	TGTGCCAGCACGACAGGGGTTTCGGCTCGAGAGGCGTTCTTC
-	TRBV2	TRBJ2-5	-	15	CASLRLGGDQETQYF	TGTGCCAGTCTTCGACTGGGCGGGGACCAAGAGACCCAGTACTTC
-	TRBV14	TRBJ1-2	-	14	CASSQVQDRSGYTF	TGTGCCAGCAGCCAAGTACAGGATCGAAGCGGCTACACCTTC
-	TRBV7-2	TRBJ2-4	-	13	CASSLKQVGIQYF	TGTGCCAGCAGCTTAAAGCAGGTGGGCATTCAGTACTTC
TRBD2	TRBV7-6	TRBJ2-1	-	15	CASSRLLAGDNEQFF	TGTGCCAGCAGCAGACTACTAGCGGGAGACAATGAGCAGTTCTTC
-	TRBV3-1/TRBV3-2	TRBJ2-1	-	12	CASSPRHNEQFF	TGTGCCAGCAGCCCGAGGCACAATGAGCAGTTCTTC
TRBD2	TRBV4-3	TRBJ2-3	medium-sized	16	CASSQGAAGSTDTQYF	TGCGCCAGCAGCCAAGGCGCAGCGGGAAGCACAGATACGCAGTATTTT
-	TRBV6-5	TRBJ1-5	-	14	CASLGESSNQPQHF	TGTGCCAGCCTTGGAGAAAGTAGCAATCAGCCCCAGCATTTT
-	TRBV11-2	TRBJ2-7	-	15	CASSFWGWGLNEQYF	TGTGCCAGCAGCTTCTGGGGTTGGGGGCTGAACGAGCAGTACTTC
-	TRBV6-1	TRBJ2-7	-	13	CASGLAGLYEQYF	TGTGCCAGCGGCCTGGCGGGGCTCTACGAGCAGTACTTC
-	TRBV5-1	TRBJ2-4	-	15	CASKFRDTSQNIQYF	TGCGCCAGCAAGTTCCGGGACACCTCCCAAAACATTCAGTACTTC
-	TRBV3-1/TRBV3-2	TRBJ1-3	-	16	CASSHSVGASGNTIYF	TGTGCCAGCAGCCATTCCGTAGGGGCTTCTGGAAACACCATATATTTT
-	TRBV7-8	TRBJ2-3	-	16	CASFSTVSKSGDTQYF	TGTGCCAGCTTCTCGACAGTGTCTAAGTCTGGAGATACGCAGTATTTT
TRBD1	TRBV6-5	TRBJ2-2	-	15	CASSYGQGNTGELFF	TGTGCCAGCAGTTACGGACAGGGGAACACCGGGGAGCTGTTTTTT
-	TRBV29-1	TRBJ2-5	-	12	CSVGLAQETQYF	TGCAGCGTTGGTCTAGCACAAGAGACCCAGTACTTC
TRBD1	TRBV7-9	TRBJ2-7	-	14	CASSSTGDAAEQYF	TGTGCCAGCAGCTCCACAGGGGACGCGGCCGAGCAGTACTTC
-	TRBV9	TRBJ1-2	-	16	CASRAFSLGGLYGYTF	TGTGCCAGCAGGGCTTTCTCACTGGGGGGTCTCTATGGCTACACCTTC
TRBD1	TRBV7-2	TRBJ1-2	-	16	CASSSGQVFHYYGYTF	TGTGCCAGCAGCTCCGGACAGGTTTTTCACTACTATGGCTACACCTTC
-	TRBV7-9	TRBJ1-2	few	13	CASSNQGNYGYTF	TGTGCCAGCAGTAACCAGGGAAACTATGGCTACACCTTC
TRBD1	TRBV2	TRBJ1-6	-	18	CASREGQVVSSYNSPLHF	TGTGCCAGCAGGGAAGGACAGGTAGTGAGCTCCTATAATTCACCCCTCCACTTT